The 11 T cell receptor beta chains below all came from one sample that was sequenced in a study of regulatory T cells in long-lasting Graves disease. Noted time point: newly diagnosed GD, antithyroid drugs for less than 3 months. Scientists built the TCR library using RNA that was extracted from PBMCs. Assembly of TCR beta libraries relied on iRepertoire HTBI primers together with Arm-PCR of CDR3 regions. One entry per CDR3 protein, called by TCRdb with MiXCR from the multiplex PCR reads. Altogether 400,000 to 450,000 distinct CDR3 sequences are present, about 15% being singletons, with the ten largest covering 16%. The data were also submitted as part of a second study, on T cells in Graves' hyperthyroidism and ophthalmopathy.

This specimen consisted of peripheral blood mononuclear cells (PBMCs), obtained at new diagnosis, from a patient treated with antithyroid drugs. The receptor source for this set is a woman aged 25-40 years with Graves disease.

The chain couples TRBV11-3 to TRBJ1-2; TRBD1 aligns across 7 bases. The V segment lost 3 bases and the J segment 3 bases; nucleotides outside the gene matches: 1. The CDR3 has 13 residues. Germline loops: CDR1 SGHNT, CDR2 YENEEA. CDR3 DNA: TGTGCCAGCAGCTTTGACAGGGACTATGGCTACACCTTC. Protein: CASSFDRDYGYTF.

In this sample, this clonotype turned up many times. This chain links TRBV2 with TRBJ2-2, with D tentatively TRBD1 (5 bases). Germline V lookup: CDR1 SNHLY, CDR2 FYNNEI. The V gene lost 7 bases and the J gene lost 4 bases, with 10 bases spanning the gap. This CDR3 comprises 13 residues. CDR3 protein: CASNGAFTGELFF. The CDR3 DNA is TGTGCCAGCAATGGGGCTTTCACCGGGGAGCTGTTTTTT.

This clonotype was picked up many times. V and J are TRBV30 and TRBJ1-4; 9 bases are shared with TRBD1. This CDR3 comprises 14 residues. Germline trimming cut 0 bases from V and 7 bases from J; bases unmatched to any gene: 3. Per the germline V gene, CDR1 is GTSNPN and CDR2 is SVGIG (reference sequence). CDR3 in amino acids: CAWSVGQGIEKLFF. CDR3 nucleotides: TGTGCCTGGAGTGTCGGACAGGGGATTGAAAAACTGTTTTTT. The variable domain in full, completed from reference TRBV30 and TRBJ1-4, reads SQTIHQWPATLVQPVGSPLSLECTVEGTSNPNLYWYRQAAGRGLQLLFYSVGIGQISSEVPQNLSASRPQDRQFILSSKKLLLSDSGFYLCAWSVGQGIEKLFFGSGTQLSVL.

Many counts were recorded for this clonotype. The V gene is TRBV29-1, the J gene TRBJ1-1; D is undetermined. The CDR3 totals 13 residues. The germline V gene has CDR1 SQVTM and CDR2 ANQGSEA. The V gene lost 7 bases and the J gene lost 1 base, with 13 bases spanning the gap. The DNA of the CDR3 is TGCAGCGCAAGGCGGGAACCGAACACTGAAGCTTTCTTT. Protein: CSARREPNTEAFF.

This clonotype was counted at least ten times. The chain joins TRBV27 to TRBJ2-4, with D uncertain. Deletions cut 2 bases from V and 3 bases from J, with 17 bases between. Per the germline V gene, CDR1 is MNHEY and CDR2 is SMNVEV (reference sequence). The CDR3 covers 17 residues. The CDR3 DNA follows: TGTGCCAGCAGTTTAGCCCACGGCCCCCCAGGCAAAAACATTCAGTACTTC. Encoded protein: CASSLAHGPPGKNIQYF.

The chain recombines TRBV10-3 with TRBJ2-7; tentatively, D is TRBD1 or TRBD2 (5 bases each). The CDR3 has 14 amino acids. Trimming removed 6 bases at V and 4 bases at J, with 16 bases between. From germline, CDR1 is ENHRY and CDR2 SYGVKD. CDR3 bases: TGTGCCATCAGCAAGATCGGGACGGAATACGAGCAGTACTTC. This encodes CAISKIGTEYEQYF.

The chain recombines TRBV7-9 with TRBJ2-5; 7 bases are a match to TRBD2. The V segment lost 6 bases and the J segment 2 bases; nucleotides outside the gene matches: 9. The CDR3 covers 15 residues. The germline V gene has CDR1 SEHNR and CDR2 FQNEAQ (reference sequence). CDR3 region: CASSGASGIQETQYF. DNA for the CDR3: TGTGCCAGCAGTGGTGCTAGCGGAATTCAAGAGACCCAGTACTTC.

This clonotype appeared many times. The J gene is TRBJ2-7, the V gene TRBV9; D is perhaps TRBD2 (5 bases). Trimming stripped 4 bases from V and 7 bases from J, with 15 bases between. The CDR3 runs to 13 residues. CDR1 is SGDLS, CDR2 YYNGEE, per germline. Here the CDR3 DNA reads TGTGCCAGCAGCCAGAAGGGAGCGCCAGAGCAGTACTTC. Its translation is CASSQKGAPEQYF.

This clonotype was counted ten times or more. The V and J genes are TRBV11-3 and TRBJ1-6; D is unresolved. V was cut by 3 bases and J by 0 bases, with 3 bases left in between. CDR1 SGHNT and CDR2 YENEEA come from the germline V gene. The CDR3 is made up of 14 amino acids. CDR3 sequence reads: CASSLDSYNSPLHF. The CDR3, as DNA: TGTGCCAGCAGCTTGGACTCCTATAATTCACCCCTCCACTTT.

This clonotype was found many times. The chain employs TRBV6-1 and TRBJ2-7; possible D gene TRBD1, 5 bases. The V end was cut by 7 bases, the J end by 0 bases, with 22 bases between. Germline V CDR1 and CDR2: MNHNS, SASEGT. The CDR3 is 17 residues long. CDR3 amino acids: CASTKPLGALSSYEQYF. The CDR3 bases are TGTGCCAGCACTAAACCCCTTGGGGCTTTGAGCTCCTACGAGCAGTACTTC.

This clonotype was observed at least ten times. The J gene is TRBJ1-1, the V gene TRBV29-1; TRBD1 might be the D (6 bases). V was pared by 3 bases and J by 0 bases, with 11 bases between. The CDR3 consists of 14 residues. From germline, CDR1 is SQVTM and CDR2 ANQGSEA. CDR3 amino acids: CSVDPDSMNTEAFF. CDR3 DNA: TGCAGCGTTGACCCGGACAGCATGAACACTGAAGCTTTCTTT.